This TCR beta chain was found in a study of T cells in Graves' hyperthyroidism and ophthalmopathy. Notes on the study in general: A model of 13 V-J pairs discriminated ophthalmopathy from stable hyperthyroidism.

The ends were cut back, 8 bases at V and 4 bases at J, with 8 bases in the middle. The V gene's germline CDR1 is MNHEY and CDR2 SMNVEV (reference sequence). This CDR3 spans 11 amino acids. This clonotype was counted at least ten times. The antigen is undetermined. Lactation, pregnancy, other autoimmune disease or uncontrolled infection excluded patients. Thyroid ultrasound, orbital computed tomography, clinical symptoms, and serum thyroxine and TRAb underpinned diagnoses. Extraction of PBMCs used roughly 9.6 ml of fresh peripheral blood. RNA transcripts gave rise to amplified TCR beta CDR3 regions. RT-PCR in the first round (using the HTBI primer set) targeted the TCR CDR3. TCRdb reanalysed the multiplex PCR reads using MiXCR and keeps one entry per CDR3 protein. The table has 360,000 or so distinct CDR3 sequences, 15% to 20% seen once.

The chain is built from TRBV27 and TRBJ1-1; D call uncertain. The sequenced sample consisted of blood. The receptor's source is a woman in her thirties or forties with Graves' ophthalmopathy. The DNA of the CDR3 is TGTGCCAGCCTACTAGGCACTGAAGCTTTCTTT. Translated, it gives CASLLGTEAFF.